This record concerns one T cell receptor beta chain sequence. These data come from a study of T cells in Graves' hyperthyroidism and ophthalmopathy. This CDR3 has 15 residues. Germline loops: CDR1 MDHEN, CDR2 SYDVKM. Trimming cost V 0 bases and J 5 bases, with 14 bases left between them. Researchers took RNA transcripts and amplified the TCR beta CDR3 regions from them. HTBI primers drove first-round RT-PCR of the TCR CDR3. TCRdb re-analysed the multiplex PCR reads in MiXCR, keeping a single row per CDR3 protein. Here the sample spans roughly 560,000 distinct CDR3 sequences, roughly 14% being singletons.

The sample consisted of blood. This receptor was identified in a woman in her forties with Graves' ophthalmopathy. V and J are TRBV28 and TRBJ2-7; possibly TRBD1 for D (5 bases). DNA for the CDR3: TGTGCCAGCAGTTTATGGGGGCAGGTAGGAAACGAGCAGTACTTC. Translation: CASSLWGQVGNEQYF.